These 8 T cell receptor beta chains originate from one sample sequenced in a study of T-cell reconstitution after alpha-beta-depleted transplantation in children. Unique molecular identifiers were incorporated during preparation of the TCRbeta library. TCRdb re-derived calls from the PCR reads in MiXCR, one entry per CDR3 protein. The sample holds roughly 220,000 distinct CDR3 sequences, roughly a tenth seen once. The sample consisted of PBMCs from the stem cell graft donor, taken from the stem cell graft. The receptors were sampled from a human donor who donated a stem cell graft to a child with SCID.

Details on this clonotype: The CDR3 ends on some other residue instead of the conserved phenylalanine or tryptophan, so this is likely a read error. The genes are TRBV27 and TRBJ2-6; D remains unclear. CDR3 length: 13 amino acids. Looked up from germline, CDR1 is MNHEY and CDR2 is SMNVEV (reference sequence). CDR3 in amino acids: CANRTSAANVLTL. CDR3 nucleotides: TGTGCCAACAGAACCTCTGCGGCCAACGTCCTGACTCTC.

This clonotype has a handful of counts. The chain employs TRBV18 and TRBJ2-7; D may be TRBD1 or TRBD2 (5 bases each). The V gene lost 3 bases and the J gene lost 5 bases, with 26 bases spanning the gap. This CDR3 spans 18 amino acids. Germline CDR1 reads KGHSH; CDR2 reads LQKENI. The CDR3 is CASSPGRPSPALAHEQYF. As DNA, the CDR3 is TGTGCCAGCTCACCGGGACGTCCCAGCCCAGCTTTAGCCCACGAGCAGTACTTC.

The chain combines TRBV20-1 with TRBJ2-1, with 13 bases identical to TRBD2. This CDR3 is 19 amino acids long. Germline V gene sequence: CDR1 DFQATT, CDR2 SNEGSKA (reference sequence). The DNA for the CDR3 is TGCTGCGCTAGAGGTCGGACTAGCGGGGGCCGTAGCTCCTACAATGAGCAGTTCTTC. Translation gives CCARGRTSGGRSSYNEQFF.

This clonotype was found a few times. This chain connects TRBV12-3 or TRBV12-4 to TRBJ2-4; 8 nucleotides line up with TRBD1. V lost 5 bases, J lost 12 bases, and 18 bases stayed unmatched. The CDR3 runs 16 residues. In nucleotides, the CDR3 is TGTGCCAGCAGTCCAAACATACAGGGGGAGTCCATGACTCAGTACTTC. It encodes CASSPNIQGESMTQYF.

The table lists this clonotype with many counts. This rearrangement joins TRBV5-1 to TRBJ1-1; TRBD1 might be the D (6 bases). This CDR3 spans 16 amino acids. Germline V lookup: CDR1 SGHRS, CDR2 YFSETQ. The V and J ends lost 3 bases and 5 bases respectively, with 20 bases between them. CDR3: CASSSGAVTRWTEAFF. CDR3 DNA sequence: TGCGCCAGCAGCTCAGGGGCGGTTACGAGATGGACTGAAGCTTTCTTT.

The sample holds many counts of this clonotype. CDR3 in amino acids: CATSTGLDYYEQYF. CDR3 nucleotides: TGTGCCACCAGCACGGGACTAGATTATTACGAGCAGTACTTC. This sequence joins TRBV15 and TRBJ2-7; 8 bases are a match to TRBD2. Germline CDR1 and CDR2: LNHNV and YYDKDF (reference sequence). CDR3 length: 14 residues. V was pared by 4 bases and J by 4 bases, with 6 bases of the junction left unmatched.

This clonotype came up many times. This chain uses TRBV7-2 with TRBJ1-1, with 8 positions matching TRBD1. Germline CDR1 SGHTA, CDR2 FQGNSA. J gave up 7 bases and V 4 bases, and 11 bases lay outside the gene matches. CDR3 length equals 15 residues. The DNA for the CDR3 is TGTGCCAGCAGCTCCCATAAAAAGACAGGGGTTGAAGCTTTCTTT. Protein: CASSSHKKTGVEAFF.

This clonotype was seen at least ten times. The DNA of the CDR3 is TGCAGTGCTAGTTCGCAGTTTGAGAGTCAGCCCCAGCATTTT. As protein: CSASSQFESQPQHF. The chain recombines TRBV20-1 with TRBJ1-5; unclear D gene. From germline, CDR1 is DFQATT and CDR2 SNEGSKA (reference sequence). The ends were cut back, 3 bases at V and 6 bases at J, with 15 bases in the middle. The CDR3 length is 14 residues.